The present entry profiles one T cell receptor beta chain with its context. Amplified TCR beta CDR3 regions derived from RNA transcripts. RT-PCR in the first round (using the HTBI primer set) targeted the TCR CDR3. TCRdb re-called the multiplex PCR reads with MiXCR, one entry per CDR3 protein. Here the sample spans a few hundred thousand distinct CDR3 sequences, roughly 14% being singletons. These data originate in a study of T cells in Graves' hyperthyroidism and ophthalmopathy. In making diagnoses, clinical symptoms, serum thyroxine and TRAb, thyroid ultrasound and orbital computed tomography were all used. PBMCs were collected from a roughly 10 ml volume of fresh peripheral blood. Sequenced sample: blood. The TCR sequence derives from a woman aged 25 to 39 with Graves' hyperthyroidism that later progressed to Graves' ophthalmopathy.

The CDR3 nucleotides are TGTGCCATCAGTGCAGGAGAAGGTGGCTACACCTTC. Translated: CAISAGEGGYTF. The chain joins TRBV10-3 to TRBJ1-2; D is unclear. With 4 bases removed from V and 7 bases from J, the gap between germline ends came to 10 bases. Germline CDR1 ENHRY, CDR2 SYGVKD. The CDR3 is made up of 12 amino acids.